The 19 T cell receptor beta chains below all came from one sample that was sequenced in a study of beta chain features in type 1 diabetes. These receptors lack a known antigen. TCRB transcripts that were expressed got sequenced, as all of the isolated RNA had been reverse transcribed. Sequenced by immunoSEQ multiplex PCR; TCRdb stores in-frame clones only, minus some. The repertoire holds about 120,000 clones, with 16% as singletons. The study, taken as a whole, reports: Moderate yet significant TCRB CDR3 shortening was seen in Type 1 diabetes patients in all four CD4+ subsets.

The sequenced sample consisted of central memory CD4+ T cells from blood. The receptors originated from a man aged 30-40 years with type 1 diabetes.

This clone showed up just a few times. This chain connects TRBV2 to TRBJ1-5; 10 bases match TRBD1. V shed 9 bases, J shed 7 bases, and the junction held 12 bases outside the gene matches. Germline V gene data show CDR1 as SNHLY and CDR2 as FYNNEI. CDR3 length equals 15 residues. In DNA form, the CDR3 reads TGTGCCAGTCTCCTTACCGGGACAGGGGTACAGCCCCAGCATTTT. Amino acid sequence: CASLLTGTGVQPQHF.

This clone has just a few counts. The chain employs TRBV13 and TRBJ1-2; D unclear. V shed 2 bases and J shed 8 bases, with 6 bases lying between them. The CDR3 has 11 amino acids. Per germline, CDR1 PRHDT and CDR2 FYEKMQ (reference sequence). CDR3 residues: CASSLRGGYTF. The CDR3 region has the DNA TGTGCCAGCAGCTTACGCGGAGGCTACACCTTC. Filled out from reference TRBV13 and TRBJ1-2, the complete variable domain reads AAGVIQSPRHLIKEKRETATLKCYPIPRHDTVYWYQQGPGQDPQFLISFYEKMQSDKGSIPDRFSAQQFSDYHSELNMSSLELGDSALYFCASSLRGGYTFGSGTRLTVV.

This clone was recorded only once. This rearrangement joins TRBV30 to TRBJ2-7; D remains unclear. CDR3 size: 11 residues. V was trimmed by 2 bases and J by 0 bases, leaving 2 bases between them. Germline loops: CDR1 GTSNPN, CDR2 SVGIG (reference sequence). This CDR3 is CAWSPSYEQYF. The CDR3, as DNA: TGTGCCTGGAGTCCCTCCTACGAGCAGTACTTC.

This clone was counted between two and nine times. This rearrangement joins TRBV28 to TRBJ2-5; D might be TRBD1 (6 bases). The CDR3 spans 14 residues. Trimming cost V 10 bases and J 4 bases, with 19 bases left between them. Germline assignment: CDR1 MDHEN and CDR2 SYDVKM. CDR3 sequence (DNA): TGTGCCACCCTTTACACAGGGACCTCAGAGACCCAGTACTTC. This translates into CATLYTGTSETQYF.

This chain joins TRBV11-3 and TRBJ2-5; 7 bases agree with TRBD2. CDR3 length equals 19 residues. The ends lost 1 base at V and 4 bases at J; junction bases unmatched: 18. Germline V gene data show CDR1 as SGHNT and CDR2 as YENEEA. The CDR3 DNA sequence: TGTGCCAGCAGCTTAGGCCGGCGGATTAGCGGGTACATCATAGAGACCCAGTACTTC. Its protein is CASSLGRRISGYIIETQYF.

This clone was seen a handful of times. The CDR3, as DNA: TGTGCCAGCAGTGAAACAGGGGGCGGTAATTCACCCCTCCACTTT. This encodes CASSETGGGNSPLHF. The chain links TRBV6-1 to TRBJ1-6, with 9 bases that match TRBD1. With V trimmed by 2 bases and J by 6 bases, 2 bases remained unmatched. The V gene's germline CDR1 is MNHNS and CDR2 SASEGT. The CDR3 totals 15 residues.

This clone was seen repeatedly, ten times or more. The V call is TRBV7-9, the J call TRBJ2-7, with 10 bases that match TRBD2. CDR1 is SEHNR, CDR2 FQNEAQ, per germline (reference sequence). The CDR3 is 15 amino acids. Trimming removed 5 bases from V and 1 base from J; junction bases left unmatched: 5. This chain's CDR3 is CASSRTSGLSYEQYF. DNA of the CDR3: TGTGCCAGCAGCCGGACTAGCGGACTTTCCTACGAGCAGTACTTC.

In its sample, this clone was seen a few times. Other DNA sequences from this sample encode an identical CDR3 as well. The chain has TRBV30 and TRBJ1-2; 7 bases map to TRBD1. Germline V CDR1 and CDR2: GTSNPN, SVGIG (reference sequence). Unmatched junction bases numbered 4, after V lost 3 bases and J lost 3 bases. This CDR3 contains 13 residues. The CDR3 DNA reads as TGTGCCTGGAGCCTACAGGGGCACTATGGCTACACCTTC. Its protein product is CAWSLQGHYGYTF.

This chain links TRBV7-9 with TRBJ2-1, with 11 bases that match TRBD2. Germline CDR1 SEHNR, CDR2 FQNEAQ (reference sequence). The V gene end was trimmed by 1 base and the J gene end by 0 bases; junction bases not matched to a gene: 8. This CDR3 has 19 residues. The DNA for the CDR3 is TGTGCCAGCAGCTTAGATCGACTAGCGGGGATTAGCTCCTACAATGAGCAGTTCTTC. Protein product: CASSLDRLAGISSYNEQFF.

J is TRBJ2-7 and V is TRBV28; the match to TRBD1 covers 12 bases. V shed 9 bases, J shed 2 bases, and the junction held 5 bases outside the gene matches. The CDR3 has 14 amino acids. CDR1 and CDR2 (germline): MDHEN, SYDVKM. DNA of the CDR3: TGTGCCAGTGGGGGGACAGGGGGCCCCTACGAGCAGTACTTC. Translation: CASGGTGGPYEQYF.

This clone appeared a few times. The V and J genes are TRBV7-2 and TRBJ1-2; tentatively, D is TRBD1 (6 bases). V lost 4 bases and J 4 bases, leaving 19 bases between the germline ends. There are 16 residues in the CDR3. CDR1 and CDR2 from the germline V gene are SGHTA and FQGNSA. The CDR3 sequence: CASSSKTGGGFYGYTF. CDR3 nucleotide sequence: TGTGCCAGCAGCTCCAAAACCGGGGGCGGGTTCTATGGCTACACCTTC.

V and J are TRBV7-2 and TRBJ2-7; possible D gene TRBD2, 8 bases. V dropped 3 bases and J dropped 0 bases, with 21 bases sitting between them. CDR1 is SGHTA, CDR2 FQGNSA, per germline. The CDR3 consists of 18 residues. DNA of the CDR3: TGTGCCAGCAGCTTCCGAGAGGGGGCTAGCGGGTACTCCTACGAGCAGTACTTC. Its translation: CASSFREGASGYSYEQYF. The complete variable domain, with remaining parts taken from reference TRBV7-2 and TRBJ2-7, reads GAGVSQSPSNKVTEKGKDVELRCDPISGHTALYWYRQSLGQGLEFLIYFQGNSAPDKSGLPSDRFSAERTGGSVSTLTIQRTQQEDSAVYLCASSFREGASGYSYEQYFGPGTRLTVT.

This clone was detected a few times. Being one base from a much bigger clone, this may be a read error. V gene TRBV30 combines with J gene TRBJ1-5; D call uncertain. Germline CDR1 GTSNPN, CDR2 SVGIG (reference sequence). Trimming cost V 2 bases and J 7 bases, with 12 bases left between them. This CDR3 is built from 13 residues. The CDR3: CAWSLSGEQPQHF. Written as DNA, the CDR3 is TGTGCCTGGAGTCTGTCCGGGGAGCAGCCCCAGCATTTT.

CDR3: CASTATGSDYEQYF. DNA for the CDR3: TGTGCCAGCACCGCGACAGGTTCGGACTACGAGCAGTACTTC. The V and J genes are TRBV6-5 and TRBJ2-7; perhaps TRBD1 as D (6 bases). Trimming removed 7 bases at V and 3 bases at J, with 16 bases between. Germline-derived CDR1 and CDR2 are MNHEY and SVGAGI. This CDR3 is built from 14 residues.

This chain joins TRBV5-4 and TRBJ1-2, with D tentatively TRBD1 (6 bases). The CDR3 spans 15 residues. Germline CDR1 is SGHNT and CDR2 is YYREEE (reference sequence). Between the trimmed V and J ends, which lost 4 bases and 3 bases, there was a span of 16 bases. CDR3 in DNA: TGTGCCAGCAGCCTGGGAACAGGGCGAGACTATGGCTACACCTTC. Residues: CASSLGTGRDYGYTF. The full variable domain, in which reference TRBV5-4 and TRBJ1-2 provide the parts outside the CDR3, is ETGVTQSPTHLIKTRGQQVTLRCSSQSGHNTVSWYQQALGQGPQFIFQYYREEENGRGNFPPRFSGLQFPNYSSELNVNALELDDSALYLCASSLGTGRDYGYTFGSGTRLTVV.

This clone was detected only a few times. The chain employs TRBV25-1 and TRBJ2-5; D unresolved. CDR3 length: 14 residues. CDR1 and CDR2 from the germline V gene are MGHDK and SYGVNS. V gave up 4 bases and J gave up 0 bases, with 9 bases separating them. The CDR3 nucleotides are TGTGCCAGCAGTGGTACGAAGTACCAAGAGACCCAGTACTTC. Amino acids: CASSGTKYQETQYF. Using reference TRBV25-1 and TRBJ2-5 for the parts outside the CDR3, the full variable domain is EADIYQTPRYLVIGTGKKITLECSQTMGHDKMYWYQQDPGMELHLIHYSYGVNSTEKGDLSSESTVSRIRTEHFPLTLESARPSHTSQYLCASSGTKYQETQYFGPGTRLLVL.

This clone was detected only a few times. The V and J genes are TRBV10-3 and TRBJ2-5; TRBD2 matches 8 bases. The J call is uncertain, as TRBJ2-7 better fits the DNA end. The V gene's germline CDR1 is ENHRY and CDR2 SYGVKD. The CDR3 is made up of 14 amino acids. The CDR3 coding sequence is TGTGCCATCAGTGAGTCGACGGGGGGGCCCGAGCAGTACTTC. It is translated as CAISESTGGPEQYF.

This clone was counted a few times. CDR3: CASSITDYNSPLHF. The CDR3 nucleotides read TGTGCCAGTAGTATCACGGATTATAATTCACCCCTCCACTTT. The genes are TRBV19 and TRBJ1-6; no clear D. Germline V gene lookup returns CDR1 LNHDA and CDR2 SQIVND (reference sequence). The CDR3 has 14 amino acids. The V gene lost 3 bases and the J gene lost 4 bases, with 7 bases spanning the gap.

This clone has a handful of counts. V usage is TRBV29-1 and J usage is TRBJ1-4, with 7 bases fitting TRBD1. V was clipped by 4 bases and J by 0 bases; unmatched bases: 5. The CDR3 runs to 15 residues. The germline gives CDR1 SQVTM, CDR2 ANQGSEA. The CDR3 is CSVVGDSTTNEKLFF. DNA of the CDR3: TGCAGCGTTGTTGGGGACAGCACAACTAATGAAAAACTGTTTTTT.